This passage covers 29 T cell receptor beta chains from one sample sequenced in a study of blood T cell repertoires in COVID-19 (TCRdb year 2020). Receptor amplification or capture employed the immunoSEQ multiplex PCR assay. TCRdb provides this immuneACCESS table in a form limited to in-frame rearrangements. Some clones are lacking; in checked studies, under half of them reflect an unresolved V gene, and why the rest are absent is not known. In this sample the table shows a few hundred thousand clones, 80% to 90% of which occur a single time. The ten largest account for 4% to 5% of the sample. The sequencing sample was made of peripheral blood. Receptors originate from a woman aged 40 to 50 who had recovered from COVID-19.

J is TRBJ1-4 and V is TRBV28, with 8 bases fitting TRBD1. Germline-derived CDR1 and CDR2 are MDHEN and SYDVKM. The CDR3 spans 14 residues. The V and J ends lost 4 bases and 8 bases, in that order; junction bases with no gene match: 6. CDR3 DNA: TGTGCCAGCAGTTCCGGGACAGGTTGGGAAAAACTGTTTTTT. Its translation: CASSSGTGWEKLFF.

The rearrangement joins TRBV5-4 to TRBJ1-5, with D perhaps matching TRBD1 (5 bases). The CDR3 has 17 residues. Germline V gives CDR1 SGHNT, CDR2 YYREEE (reference sequence). Trimming left V 0 bases short and J 2 bases short, with 15 bases between. CDR3 coding DNA: TGTGCCAGCAGCTTGGACGGGGGGGTCTTAGGCAATCAGCCCCAGCATTTT. The encoded protein is CASSLDGGVLGNQPQHF.

The chain recombines TRBV4-1 with TRBJ2-1, with 13 bases identical to TRBD2. This CDR3 has 18 residues. The V and J ends lost 3 bases and 9 bases, in that order; junction bases with no gene match: 14. In germline, CDR1 is MGHRA, CDR2 YSYEKL. The CDR3 loop reads CASSQFTSGRAWRGEQFF. The CDR3 DNA reads as TGCGCCAGCAGCCAGTTTACTAGCGGGAGGGCATGGCGGGGTGAGCAGTTCTTC.

The J gene is TRBJ2-1, the V gene TRBV5-1; 16 bases match TRBD2. The ends lost 4 bases at V and 7 bases at J; junction bases unmatched: 5. The CDR3 totals 16 residues. Germline assignment: CDR1 SGHRS and CDR2 YFSETQ. The CDR3 is CASSTGLAGGPNEQFF. For the CDR3, the DNA is TGCGCCAGCAGCACGGGACTAGCGGGGGGGCCGAATGAGCAGTTCTTC.

This rearrangement joins TRBV7-2 to TRBJ2-2; D unresolved. This CDR3 is built from 17 residues. Germline values: CDR1 SGHTA, CDR2 FQGNSA. V was cut by 1 base and J by 0 bases, with 12 bases left in between. Written as DNA, the CDR3 is TGTGCCAGCAGCTTAGTGGTATCCAGGACGAACACCGGGGAGCTGTTTTTT. Translation gives CASSLVVSRTNTGELFF.

The chain employs TRBV5-6 and TRBJ2-5; 8 bases agree with TRBD1. V shed 4 bases, J shed 7 bases, and the junction held 9 bases outside the gene matches. Germline-derived CDR1 and CDR2 are SGHDT and YYEEEE. The CDR3 consists of 14 residues. The CDR3 spells CASSHGQGEGTQYF. The DNA for the CDR3 is TGTGCCAGCAGCCACGGACAGGGAGAGGGGACCCAGTACTTC.

The rearrangement joins TRBV19 to TRBJ1-4, with 8 bases matching TRBD1. V was pared by 9 bases and J by 12 bases, with 18 bases of the junction left unmatched. Germline loops: CDR1 LNHDA, CDR2 SQIVND (reference sequence). The CDR3 runs 15 residues. The CDR3 spells CASHGGTGPLGQLFF. DNA for the CDR3: TGTGCCAGCCATGGGGGGACAGGACCCTTAGGGCAACTGTTTTTT.

V and J are TRBV5-1 and TRBJ2-6; the D gene is possibly TRBD1 (6 bases). Trimming cost V 0 bases and J 2 bases, with 15 bases left between them. Germline lookup yields CDR1 SGHRS and CDR2 YFSETQ. CDR3 length equals 18 residues. The CDR3, as DNA: TGCGCCAGCAGCTTGGCCGGGGCAGGGGTCCCTGGGGCCAACGTCCTGACTTTC. This encodes CASSLAGAGVPGANVLTF.

This chain links TRBV6-5 with TRBJ2-3, with 11 bases fitting TRBD2. Germline V gene data show CDR1 as MNHEY and CDR2 as SVGAGI. The CDR3 has 12 amino acids. With 11 bases clipped from V and 6 bases from J, the junction kept 4 bases outside the gene matches. The CDR3 sequence is CAVAGGEDTQYF. The CDR3 DNA reads TGTGCCGTAGCGGGGGGGGAGGATACGCAGTATTTT.

This clone showed up just once. V gene TRBV18 combines with J gene TRBJ1-4, with D maybe TRBD1 (5 bases). This CDR3 is 14 amino acids long. Trimming pared 3 bases from V and 3 bases from J, leaving 8 bases between. Per germline, CDR1 KGHSH and CDR2 LQKENI. CDR3 protein: CASSPQGANEKLFF. Written as DNA, the CDR3 is TGTGCCAGCTCACCCCAGGGTGCTAATGAAAAACTGTTTTTT.

The rearrangement links TRBV6-6 to TRBJ1-1; D is perhaps TRBD1 (5 bases). CDR1 MNHNY and CDR2 SVGAGI come from the germline V gene (reference sequence). Deletions cut 3 bases from V and 6 bases from J, with 14 bases between. The CDR3 contains 14 residues. The CDR3 nucleotides are TGTGCCAGCAGTTATCGGACGGAAGGGGCTGAAGCTTTCTTT. Protein sequence: CASSYRTEGAEAFF.

This clone was observed once. The chain links TRBV15 to TRBJ1-5, with D perhaps matching TRBD1 (6 bases). This CDR3 comprises 17 residues. The germline V gene has CDR1 LNHNV and CDR2 YYDKDF (reference sequence). V was cut by 0 bases and J by 8 bases, with 20 bases left in between. The CDR3 bases are TGTGCCACCAGCAGAGAGGCAGCAGGGGCGCGAATGGAGCCCCAGCATTTT. It encodes CATSREAAGARMEPQHF. Drawing the rest from reference TRBV15 and TRBJ1-5, the complete variable domain is DAMVIQNPRYQVTQFGKPVTLSCSQTLNHNVMYWYQQKSSQAPKLLFHYYDKDFNNEADTPDNFQSRRPNTSFCFLDIRSPGLGDTAMYLCATSREAAGARMEPQHFGDGTRLSIL.

The V gene is TRBV2, the J gene TRBJ1-2; 7 bases line up with TRBD1. J lost 4 bases, V lost 9 bases, and 14 bases had no gene match. Looked up from germline, CDR1 is SNHLY and CDR2 is FYNNEI. The CDR3 runs to 15 residues. CDR3 nucleotide sequence: TGTGCCAGAATCCCTCGGGACAGATTCATCTATGGCTACACCTTC. Residues: CARIPRDRFIYGYTF.

This clone was counted a single time. The chain is built from TRBV6-4 and TRBJ2-7; the D gene is possibly TRBD2 (7 bases). The CDR3 runs to 13 residues. Germline V gives CDR1 MRHNA, CDR2 SNTAGT. V lost 8 bases and J lost 6, with 17 bases in between. The chain's CDR3 is CASPNNREGEQYV. CDR3 in DNA: TGTGCCAGCCCGAACAACAGGGAGGGCGAGCAGTACGTC.

V usage is TRBV15 and J usage is TRBJ2-7; perhaps TRBD1 as D (6 bases). Germline V gives CDR1 LNHNV, CDR2 YYDKDF (reference sequence). Trimming took off 0 bases at V and 2 bases at J, with 14 bases between the two ends. This CDR3 comprises 16 residues. In DNA, the CDR3 is TGTGCCACCAGCAGAGAGAGGGGGAACAGGGCCTACGAGCAGTACTTC. Its translation: CATSRERGNRAYEQYF. Full variable domain (missing parts from reference TRBV15 and TRBJ2-7): DAMVIQNPRYQVTQFGKPVTLSCSQTLNHNVMYWYQQKSSQAPKLLFHYYDKDFNNEADTPDNFQSRRPNTSFCFLDIRSPGLGDTAMYLCATSRERGNRAYEQYFGPGTRLTVT.

J is TRBJ1-1 and V is TRBV18; D gene unclear. Germline-derived CDR1 and CDR2 are KGHSH and LQKENI. V shed 2 bases and J shed 6 bases, with 10 bases lying between them. The length of the CDR3 is 13 residues. CDR3 bases: TGTGCCAGCTCACCAGGATCGAGGGCTGAAGCTTTCTTT. Its protein product is CASSPGSRAEAFF.

The CDR3 loop is CASSYRAGAETQYF. The CDR3 coding sequence is TGTGCCAGCAGTTACCGAGCGGGGGCGGAGACCCAGTACTTC. This chain joins TRBV6-5 and TRBJ2-5; 8 bases match TRBD2. Germline trimming cut 2 bases from V and 5 bases from J; bases unmatched to any gene: 4. Germline lookup yields CDR1 MNHEY and CDR2 SVGAGI. CDR3 length equals 14 residues.

This clone appeared once. The V and J genes are TRBV5-1 and TRBJ1-3; no clear D gene. The V and J ends lost 4 bases and 0 bases respectively, with 14 bases between them. The CDR3 totals 16 residues. CDR1 is SGHRS and CDR2 is YFSETQ in the germline V gene. CDR3 amino acids: CASSRDQVSSGNTIYF. For the CDR3, the DNA is TGCGCCAGCAGCCGAGATCAGGTCAGCTCTGGAAACACCATATATTTT.

This chain joins TRBV27 and TRBJ2-2; D possibly corresponds to TRBD2 (5 bases). CDR3 length: 17 amino acids. Germline V lookup: CDR1 MNHEY, CDR2 SMNVEV (reference sequence). V lost 5 bases, J lost 1 base, and 17 bases lay in between. The CDR3 nucleotides are TGTGCCAGCAGTCACCCGGCGGGTCAAATGAACACCGGGGAGCTGTTTTTT. Protein product: CASSHPAGQMNTGELFF.

The chain recombines TRBV9 with TRBJ2-3, with TRBD2 as a possible D gene (6 bases). The V gene's germline CDR1 is SGDLS and CDR2 YYNGEE. The CDR3 spans 14 residues. The V gene lost 3 bases and the J gene lost 8 bases, with 16 bases spanning the gap. This chain's CDR3 is CASSDTLGGFTQYF. CDR3 bases: TGTGCCAGCAGCGACACGCTGGGGGGATTTACGCAGTATTTT. The full variable domain, its missing parts supplied by reference TRBV9 and TRBJ2-3, is DSGVTQTPKHLITATGQRVTLRCSPRSGDLSVYWYQQSLDQGLQFLIQYYNGEERAKGNILERFSAQQFPDLHSELNLSSLELGDSALYFCASSDTLGGFTQYFGPGTRLTVL.

The rearrangement joins TRBV7-3 to TRBJ1-2; the D is unclear. Per the germline V gene, CDR1 is SGHTA and CDR2 is FQGTGA. Between the trimmed V and J ends, which lost 2 bases and 5 bases, there was a span of 9 bases. The CDR3 loop spans 13 amino acids. CDR3: CASSLDGGYGYTF. CDR3 DNA sequence: TGTGCCAGCAGCTTAGACGGCGGATATGGCTACACCTTC.

The V call is TRBV10-3, the J call TRBJ1-2; D ambiguous. The V and J ends lost 2 bases and 5 bases respectively, with 15 bases between them. Germline lookup yields CDR1 ENHRY and CDR2 SYGVKD. CDR3 length equals 15 residues. The CDR3 here is CAISEPNRRAYGYTF. CDR3 nucleotide sequence: TGTGCCATCAGTGAGCCAAACAGAAGAGCTTATGGCTACACCTTC.

V usage is TRBV6-5 and J usage is TRBJ2-2; D may be TRBD2 (6 bases). The CDR3 has 15 amino acids. Looked up from germline, CDR1 is MNHEY and CDR2 is SVGAGI. Trimming removed 9 bases at V and 6 bases at J, with 20 bases between. The CDR3 region is CASRNRESYSGELFF. Written as DNA, the CDR3 is TGTGCCAGTCGTAACCGGGAGTCCTACTCCGGGGAGCTGTTTTTT.

This clone was counted only a few times. The chain couples TRBV2 to TRBJ2-5; D is unclear. The CDR3 contains 14 residues. In germline, CDR1 is SNHLY, CDR2 FYNNEI. Trimming took 0 bases from V and 5 from J, leaving 10 bases between them. The CDR3 nucleotides are TGTGCCAGCAGTGAAGCTTCCTACCGCGAGACCCAGTACTTC. Translation gives CASSEASYRETQYF.

V gene TRBV3-1 (or the pseudogene TRBV3-2) combines with J gene TRBJ1-2, with a tentative D call TRBD1 (5 bases). Germline CDR1 and CDR2: LGHDT and YNNKEL (reference sequence). This CDR3 has 16 residues. V lost 3 bases, J lost 7 bases, and 21 bases lay in between. CDR3 coding DNA: TGTGCCAGCAGCCACAAGAACCAAATACGCAGGGTTGGCTACACCTTC. This sequence encodes CASSHKNQIRRVGYTF.

Only one count was recorded for this clone. The chain employs TRBV6-5 and TRBJ2-4; tentatively, D is TRBD2 (7 bases). Trimming stripped 8 bases from V and 4 bases from J, with 18 bases between. Per the germline V gene, CDR1 is MNHEY and CDR2 is SVGAGI. This CDR3 comprises 15 residues. This CDR3 reads CASRTWGGRKNIQYF. The CDR3 nucleotides read TGTGCCAGCCGCACCTGGGGGGGGCGTAAAAACATTCAGTACTTC.

This clone was seen just once. The chain couples TRBV7-9 to TRBJ2-1; TRBD2 matches at 12 bases. The CDR3 has 15 amino acids. CDR1 and CDR2 (germline): SEHNR, FQNEAQ (reference sequence). The V segment lost 5 bases and the J segment 8 bases; nucleotides outside the gene matches: 7. The CDR3 DNA is TGTGCCAGCAGCCCGAGGACTAGCGGGGCTGATGAGCAGTTCTTC. Translated: CASSPRTSGADEQFF. Full variable domain (outside the CDR3, taken from reference TRBV7-9 and TRBJ2-1): DTGVSQNPRHKITKRGQNVTFRCDPISEHNRLYWYRQTLGQGPEFLTYFQNEAQLEKSRLLSDRFSAERPKGSFSTLEIQRTEQGDSAMYLCASSPRTSGADEQFFGPGTRLTVL.

A single count supports this clone. The rearrangement joins TRBV29-1 to TRBJ2-5, with a tentative D call TRBD2 (5 bases). The CDR3 loop spans 12 amino acids. V was shortened by 6 bases and J by 2 bases, with 10 bases between the two germline ends. The V gene's germline CDR1 is SQVTM and CDR2 ANQGSEA. CDR3 sequence reads: CSVGGLQETQYF. CDR3 bases: TGCAGCGTAGGAGGATTGCAAGAGACCCAGTACTTC.

The rearrangement links TRBV19 to TRBJ1-2; D gene uncertain. This CDR3 has 14 residues. Trimming took off 6 bases at V and 1 base at J, with 12 bases between the two ends. The germline CDR1 and CDR2 sequences are LNHDA and SQIVND (reference sequence). The CDR3 reads CASSPGLYNYGYTF. CDR3 nucleotide sequence: TGTGCCAGTAGCCCAGGACTCTATAACTATGGCTACACCTTC.